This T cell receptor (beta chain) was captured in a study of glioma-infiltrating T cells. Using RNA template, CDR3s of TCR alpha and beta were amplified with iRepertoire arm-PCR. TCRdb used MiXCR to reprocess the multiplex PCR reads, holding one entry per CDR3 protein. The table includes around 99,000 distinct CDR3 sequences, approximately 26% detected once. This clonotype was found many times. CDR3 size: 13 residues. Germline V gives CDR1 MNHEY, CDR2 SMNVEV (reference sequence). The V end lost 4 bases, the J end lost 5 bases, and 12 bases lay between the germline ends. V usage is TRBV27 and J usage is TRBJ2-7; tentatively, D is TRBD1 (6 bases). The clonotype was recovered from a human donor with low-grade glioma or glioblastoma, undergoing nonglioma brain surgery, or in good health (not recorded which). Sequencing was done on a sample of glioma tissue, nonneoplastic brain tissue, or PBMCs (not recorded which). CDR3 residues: CASSSLRGHEQYF. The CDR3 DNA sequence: TGTGCCAGCAGTTCCCTCAGGGGCCACGAGCAGTACTTC.